These T cell receptor beta chains were read from a single sample in a study of control samples from healthy donors and cancer patients. The data were produced by immunoSEQ multiplex PCR, yet TCRdb's version contains in-frame clones alone and is incomplete. Of about 63,000 clones listed, roughly 85% were seen once; the top ten hold over 4.5%. The sequenced sample consisted of blood. The source is a man aged 40-50 years in good health. Both conserved end residues are part of each CDR3.

TRBJ2-3,TRBV4-1,CASSQAVQRGVDTQYF
TRBJ2-3,TRBV28,CASSFSRREGTDTQYF
TRBJ2-3,TRBV5-4,CASSRRARGTDTQYF
TRBJ1-1,TRBV2,CASGPEALNTEAFF
TRBJ2-7,TRBV18,CASSPQRQGTYEQYF
TRBJ1-5,TRBV21-1,CAKQGGNQPQHF
TRBJ1-1,TRBV15,CATSRNRVSNTEAFF
TRBJ1-3,TRBV7-6,CASSLWTRLKNTIYF
TRBJ1-6,TRBV5-6,CASSLDNSPLHF
TRBJ1-1,TRBV3-1/TRBV3-2,CASSYRRLNTEAFF
TRBJ2-3,TRBV9,CASSGDYGTISTDTQYF
TRBJ2-5,TRBV5-6,CAGYRGHTAGGETQYF
TRBJ1-6,TRBV9,CASSPDSSYNSPLHF
TRBJ1-5,TRBV4-3,CASSQDRSNQPQHF
TRBJ1-2,TRBV7-9,CASSSPQGSKYGYTF
TRBJ1-1,TRBV9,CASSPRGGNTEAFF
TRBJ1-1,TRBV5-1,CASSAEQGQGNTEAFF
TRBJ2-7,TRBV7-9,CASSWTGGYEQYF
TRBJ2-7,TRBV29-1,CSSHTGSYEQYF
TRBJ1-5,TRBV7-9,CASSLSGDQPQHF
TRBJ2-1,TRBV7-2,CASSLGAGGYNEQFF
TRBJ1-1,TRBV5-1,CASRGQPNTEAFF
TRBJ1-4,TRBV28,CASSSPGQVREEAREKLFF
TRBJ2-5,TRBV25-1,CASSGRDQETQYF
TRBJ2-1,TRBV24-1,CATSDPGTASSYNEQFF
TRBJ2-7,TRBV5-1,CASSLPGSGSSYEQYF
TRBJ1-2,TRBV25-1,CASSDFGGSYGYTF
TRBJ2-5,TRBV10-3,CAISETDRQTQYF
TRBJ2-7,TRBV19,CASSTQNRGLIYEQYF
TRBJ2-1,TRBV7-2,CASSLLGGAGGPYEQFF
TRBJ2-7,TRBV7-8,CASSQGLAGLYEQYF
TRBJ1-1,TRBV7-6,CASSFSPAGGMNTEAFF
TRBJ2-5,TRBV10-3,CAISGSPNFSGSRAETQYF
TRBJ2-7,TRBV5-3,CARSLAPSRGSSYEQYF
TRBJ1-2,TRBV9,CASTGTDYGYTF
TRBJ2-1,TRBV28,CASKRDRGRDEQFF
TRBJ1-6,TRBV9,CASSVGRSPLHF
TRBJ1-5,TRBV7-9,CASSLGTGFHQPQHF
TRBJ2-3,TRBV25-1,CASSGGQPLTDTQYF